The 18 T cell receptor beta chains presented below share a single source sample, sequenced in a study of technical replicates of blood from several donors. TCRdb's copy holds only in-frame clones and misses some; the assay was immunoSEQ multiplex PCR. The sample consists of roughly 51,000 clones, 93% of them appearing once. Sequencing was performed on PBMCs. These receptors were taken from a human donor in good health. Some clones in this sample may be carry-over from other donors' samples.

The chain recombines TRBV9 with TRBJ2-5, with 8 bases matching TRBD1. CDR1 is SGDLS, CDR2 YYNGEE, per germline. V gave up 1 base and J gave up 3 bases; unmatched junction bases: 5. There are 15 residues in the CDR3. CDR3 in amino acids: CASSVTPDREETQYF. CDR3 DNA sequence: TGTGCCAGCAGCGTAACCCCGGACAGGGAAGAGACCCAGTACTTC.

This chain uses TRBV30 with TRBJ2-2, with D maybe TRBD1 (5 bases). CDR3 length: 14 amino acids. V dropped 2 bases and J dropped 4 bases, with 11 bases sitting between them. Germline CDR1 and CDR2: GTSNPN and SVGIG (reference sequence). The CDR3 reads CAWSILTATGELFF. DNA of the CDR3: TGTGCCTGGAGTATCCTGACAGCCACCGGGGAGCTGTTTTTT.

The chain combines TRBV6-1 with TRBJ1-5, with 9 positions matching TRBD1. The CDR3 has 14 amino acids. Germline CDR1 is MNHNS and CDR2 is SASEGT. J gave up 2 bases and V 6 bases, and 2 bases lay outside the gene matches. CDR3 sequence (DNA): TGTGCCAGCAGGTGGGACAGGGGCAATCAGCCCCAGCATTTT. The encoded protein is CASRWDRGNQPQHF.

The V gene is TRBV5-6, the J gene TRBJ2-1; 7 bases align to TRBD1. Trimming removed 0 bases from V and 9 bases from J; junction bases left unmatched: 9. The CDR3 extends over 15 amino acids. Germline V gives CDR1 SGHDT, CDR2 YYEEEE. CDR3 sequence reads: CASSLADREWGEQFF. The CDR3 nucleotides are TGTGCCAGCAGCTTGGCCGACAGGGAATGGGGTGAGCAGTTCTTC.

The genes are TRBV9 and TRBJ2-3; the D gene is possibly TRBD2 (5 bases). This CDR3 has 16 residues. The ends were cut back, 8 bases at V and 4 bases at J, with 23 bases in the middle. The germline CDR1 and CDR2 sequences are SGDLS and YYNGEE. CDR3 DNA: TGTGCCAGTTCAACATGGGAGTTTTTTGGACCAGATACGCAGTATTTT. The encoded protein is CASSTWEFFGPDTQYF.

The chain links TRBV4-2 to TRBJ2-2; 8 bases align to TRBD1. CDR3 length equals 19 residues. Losses at the gene ends were 1 base for V and 0 bases for J; bases not matched to a gene: 10. Germline loops: CDR1 LGHNA, CDR2 YNFKEQ. CDR3: CASSQVYTGQGSNTGELFF. The CDR3 DNA sequence: TGTGCCAGCAGCCAAGTCTATACCGGACAGGGTTCGAACACCGGGGAGCTGTTTTTT.

J is TRBJ2-1 and V is TRBV5-1, with 7 nucleotides matching TRBD2. Germline V lookup: CDR1 SGHRS, CDR2 YFSETQ. The CDR3 covers 15 residues. After removal of 1 base from V and 4 bases from J, the junction contained 5 bases not matched to a gene. CDR3 amino acids: CASSLMGGLYNEQFF. The CDR3, as DNA: TGCGCCAGCAGCTTGATGGGAGGGCTGTACAATGAGCAGTTCTTC.

The chain is built from TRBV4-1 and TRBJ2-1; 8 nucleotides line up with TRBD1. Trimming cost V 3 bases and J 9 bases; bases outside gene matches: 10. CDR3 length equals 15 residues. Germline assignment: CDR1 MGHRA and CDR2 YSYEKL. In DNA, the CDR3 is TGCGCCAGCAGCCATGTTACAGGGGGAACCACTGAGCAGTTCTTC. Protein sequence: CASSHVTGGTTEQFF.

This sequence joins TRBV4-3 and TRBJ2-7; D may be TRBD2 (5 bases). Trimming removed 3 bases at V and 0 bases at J, with 12 bases between. The CDR3 length is 15 residues. From germline, CDR1 is LGHNA and CDR2 YSLEER. The CDR3 sequence is CASSHSLGNSYEQYF. The CDR3 bases are TGCGCCAGCAGCCACTCCCTCGGGAACTCCTACGAGCAGTACTTC.

The sample holds one count of this clone. This chain connects TRBV29-1 to TRBJ1-2; 8 bases agree with TRBD1. J gave up 8 bases and V 3 bases, and 8 bases lay outside the gene matches. Germline CDR1 reads SQVTM; CDR2 reads ANQGSEA. The CDR3 has 13 amino acids. CDR3 residues: CSVDPQGARGYTF. In DNA, the CDR3 is TGCAGCGTTGACCCGCAGGGGGCGCGCGGCTACACCTTC.

This rearrangement joins TRBV7-2 to TRBJ2-1; no firm D call. The CDR3 sequence is 14 residues long. V lost 7 bases and J lost 5, with 15 bases in between. CDR1 SGHTA and CDR2 FQGNSA come from the germline V gene. CDR3 nucleotide sequence: TGTGCCAGCACCCCCCACCAGTTAAACAATGAGCAGTTCTTC. Translating gives CASTPHQLNNEQFF.

V gene TRBV6-5 combines with J gene TRBJ2-7; 7 bases line up with TRBD1. Trimming removed 0 bases from V and 4 bases from J; junction bases left unmatched: 6. The CDR3 spans 15 residues. Germline CDR1 is MNHEY and CDR2 is SVGAGI. The CDR3 DNA is TGTGCCAGCAGTTACTCGACCAGGGGGAGTTACGAGCAGTACTTC. It yields the protein CASSYSTRGSYEQYF.

The chain is built from TRBV9 and TRBJ2-3; D might be TRBD2 (6 bases). Germline V lookup: CDR1 SGDLS, CDR2 YYNGEE. The CDR3 is made up of 14 amino acids. The germline V and J ends were trimmed by 3 bases and 2 bases, with 10 bases remaining between them. In nucleotides, the CDR3 is TGTGCCAGCAGCGCCCGGACTACCACAGATACGCAGTATTTT. Its translation: CASSARTTTDTQYF. The full variable domain, completed using reference TRBV9 and TRBJ2-3, is DSGVTQTPKHLITATGQRVTLRCSPRSGDLSVYWYQQSLDQGLQFLIQYYNGEERAKGNILERFSAQQFPDLHSELNLSSLELGDSALYFCASSARTTTDTQYFGPGTRLTVL.

Only one count was recorded for this clone. The J gene is TRBJ1-3, the V gene TRBV7-2, with D uncertain. The V gene lost 0 bases and the J gene lost 0 bases, with 6 bases spanning the gap. Germline CDR1 is SGHTA and CDR2 is FQGNSA. CDR3 length equals 15 residues. CDR3 nucleotide sequence: TGTGCCAGCAGCTTAGCTTACAGCTCTGGAAACACCATATATTTT. It is translated as CASSLAYSSGNTIYF.

V and J are TRBV4-3 and TRBJ1-1; 7 nucleotides align to TRBD1. Germline V CDR1 and CDR2: LGHNA, YSLEER. The CDR3 runs to 15 residues. The ends lost 4 bases at V and 0 bases at J; junction bases unmatched: 5. This CDR3 reads CASSRDRALNTEAFF. Here the CDR3 DNA reads TGCGCCAGCAGCCGAGACAGGGCCCTGAACACTGAAGCTTTCTTT.

This clone appeared once. The gene calls are TRBV7-9 and TRBJ2-3; 8 bases map to TRBD2. Per germline, CDR1 SEHNR and CDR2 FQNEAQ (reference sequence). The CDR3 runs 14 residues. After removal of 1 base from V and 4 bases from J, the junction contained 1 base not matched to a gene. CDR3 region: CASSLGGLADTQYF. The DNA of the CDR3 is TGTGCCAGCAGCTTAGGGGGACTAGCAGATACGCAGTATTTT.

The chain is built from TRBV29-1 and TRBJ2-4; D uncertain. Germline CDR1 and CDR2: SQVTM and ANQGSEA. The V and J ends lost 0 bases and 5 bases respectively, with 11 bases between them. The CDR3 covers 14 residues. This chain's CDR3 is CSVEDFQQQNIQYF. In DNA, the CDR3 is TGCAGCGTTGAAGATTTCCAACAACAAAACATTCAGTACTTC.

The V and J genes are TRBV13 and TRBJ1-1, with D unresolved. Between the trimmed V and J ends, which lost 7 bases and 1 base, there was a span of 22 bases. Germline CDR1 and CDR2: PRHDT and FYEKMQ (reference sequence). There are 17 residues in the CDR3. CDR3 region: CASKTEADASQNTEAFF. DNA of the CDR3: TGTGCCAGCAAAACGGAGGCGGATGCTTCTCAGAACACTGAAGCTTTCTTT.